This T cell receptor (beta chain) was obtained from a study of blood T cells in healthy people across ages. Background on the study: Template switching caught about one barcoded beta molecule for each two T cells.

Drawn from each donor were 8.5 to 10 milliliters of peripheral blood. The V end was cut by 7 bases, the J end by 0 bases, with 25 bases between. Germline V gene data show CDR1 as SGHRS and CDR2 as YFSETQ. The CDR3 sequence is 18 residues long. Primers used in a second PCR of roughly 6 to 12 cycles were a sample-barcoded 5' primer and a J-beta primer mix. TCRdb re-derived calls from the 5' RACE reads in MiXCR, one entry per CDR3 protein. The sample yields hundreds of thousands of distinct CDR3 sequences, around 50% seen once. Source material: blood. The chain couples TRBV5-1 to TRBJ1-2; D is possibly TRBD1 (5 bases). This TCR derives from a man between 40 and 49 years old in good health. The CDR3 region has the DNA TGCGCCAGCCGAAAGTCCCGGGACGGATCCTTCGCTAACTATGGCTACACCTTC. It is translated as CASRKSRDGSFANYGYTF.